These 12 T cell receptor beta chains share one sample of origin, sequenced in a study of T cells in tuberculosis. The repertoire was sequenced with immunoSEQ multiplex PCR; TCRdb's copy has only in-frame clones and lacks some. The table includes about 22,000 clones, less than 98% detected once. The sequencing input was PBMCs. These receptors were obtained from a donor between 10 and 35 years old with latent tuberculosis or without tuberculosis infection.

The genes are TRBV6-5 and TRBJ2-1; the D gene is possibly TRBD2 (5 bases). V lost 7 bases, J lost 5 bases, and 15 bases lay in between. Germline CDR1 is MNHEY and CDR2 is SVGAGI. The CDR3 has 14 amino acids. CDR3 DNA sequence: TGTGCCAGCACCCCCTGGAGCGGAGACAATGAGCAGTTCTTC. It specifies CASTPWSGDNEQFF.

V and J are TRBV29-1 and TRBJ1-1; D might be TRBD1 (5 bases). Germline V gene lookup returns CDR1 SQVTM and CDR2 ANQGSEA. V was shortened by 5 bases and J by 2 bases, with 12 bases between the two germline ends. This CDR3 has 13 amino acids. The CDR3 loop reads CSVSGLRNTEAFF. The CDR3 region has the DNA TGCAGCGTTTCGGGACTCAGAAACACTGAAGCTTTCTTT.

The chain has TRBV7-6 and TRBJ1-2; 7 bases line up with TRBD1. V gave up 2 bases and J gave up 3 bases; unmatched junction bases: 0. The germline gives CDR1 SGHVS, CDR2 FNYEAQ. This CDR3 spans 13 amino acids. CDR3 loop: CASSLQGDYGYTF. DNA for the CDR3: TGTGCCAGCAGCTTACAGGGGGACTATGGCTACACCTTC.

The chain combines TRBV25-1 with TRBJ2-5, with 7 bases that match TRBD1. Germline lookup yields CDR1 MGHDK and CDR2 SYGVNS. V was pared by 3 bases and J by 5 bases, with 3 bases of the junction left unmatched. The CDR3 extends over 13 amino acids. The CDR3 loop is CASSDVQGETQYF. The CDR3 coding sequence is TGTGCCAGCAGTGATGTACAGGGGGAGACCCAGTACTTC.

The V and J genes are TRBV30 and TRBJ1-2; D is perhaps TRBD1 (5 bases). The ends were cut back, 0 bases at V and 8 bases at J, with 19 bases in the middle. The CDR3 runs 15 residues. Germline lookup yields CDR1 GTSNPN and CDR2 SVGIG (reference sequence). The CDR3, as DNA: TGTGCCTGGAGTGTTCAACTCTGGGGCCTGGGGGGCTACACCTTC. Amino acids: CAWSVQLWGLGGYTF.

The J gene is TRBJ2-7, the V gene TRBV7-8; possibly TRBD2 for D (6 bases). Trimming left V 1 base short and J 0 bases short, with 13 bases between. Germline values: CDR1 SGHVS, CDR2 FQNEAQ. The CDR3 is 16 residues long. The CDR3 sequence is CASSLGTLGSSYEQYF. The CDR3 DNA reads TGTGCCAGCAGCTTAGGGACTCTCGGGAGCTCCTACGAGCAGTACTTC.

The chain carries TRBV19 and TRBJ2-1; 9 bases match TRBD1. J lost 8 bases, V lost 5 bases, and 7 bases had no gene match. The germline V gene encodes CDR1 LNHDA and CDR2 SQIVND (reference sequence). There are 14 residues in the CDR3. The CDR3 region is CASSPTGGLDEQFF. CDR3 sequence (DNA): TGTGCCAGTAGTCCAACAGGGGGCCTCGATGAGCAGTTCTTC.

The chain carries TRBV7-3 and TRBJ1-5; 7 nucleotides align to TRBD1. V shed 5 bases and J 7 bases; nucleotides not matched to a gene: 11. The CDR3 runs to 15 residues. The germline V gene has CDR1 SGHTA and CDR2 FQGTGA. This CDR3 reads CASSQDRRSRQPQHF. The CDR3 coding sequence is TGTGCCAGCAGCCAGGACAGGCGTTCACGCCAGCCCCAGCATTTT. Together with reference TRBV7-3 and TRBJ1-5, the CDR3 gives the full variable domain: GAGVSQTPSNKVTEKGKYVELRCDPISGHTALYWYRQSLGQGPEFLIYFQGTGAADDSGLPNDRFFAVRPEGSVSTLKIQRTERGDSAVYLCASSQDRRSRQPQHFGDGTRLSIL.

As DNA, the CDR3 is TGCAGTGCGCCTGCTTCGGGTACGCAGTATTTT. This sequence encodes CSAPASGTQYF. The V and J genes are TRBV20-1 and TRBJ2-3; D not resolved. Deletions cut 6 bases from V and 8 bases from J, with 12 bases between. This CDR3 is built from 11 residues. Germline CDR1 is DFQATT and CDR2 is SNEGSKA (reference sequence).

This chain uses TRBV28 with TRBJ2-1; TRBD2 aligns across 8 bases. V was clipped by 3 bases and J by 7 bases; unmatched bases: 26. Germline-derived CDR1 and CDR2 are MDHEN and SYDVKM. This CDR3 spans 21 amino acids. The CDR3: CASSFLFRFPGGPDSSNEQFF. CDR3 nucleotide sequence: TGTGCCAGCAGTTTCTTATTCAGGTTTCCGGGAGGGCCGGATTCGTCAAATGAGCAGTTCTTC.

This clone has only one observation. This chain uses TRBV30 with TRBJ1-6, with 9 bases identical to TRBD1. The germline CDR1 and CDR2 sequences are GTSNPN and SVGIG (reference sequence). This CDR3 has 14 amino acids. Trimming took 2 bases from V and 6 from J; bases not matched to a gene: 2. The DNA for the CDR3 is TGTGCCTGGAGTCCGGGACAGGGTAATTCACCCCTCCACTTT. Amino acids: CAWSPGQGNSPLHF. The whole variable domain, remainder taken from reference TRBV30 and TRBJ1-6, is SQTIHQWPATLVQPVGSPLSLECTVEGTSNPNLYWYRQAAGRGLQLLFYSVGIGQISSEVPQNLSASRPQDRQFILSSKKLLLSDSGFYLCAWSPGQGNSPLHFGNGTRLTVT.

This chain joins TRBV5-4 and TRBJ1-1, with 7 bases aligning to TRBD1. The CDR3 sequence is 14 residues long. CDR1 and CDR2 from the germline V gene are SGHNT and YYREEE (reference sequence). V was clipped by 0 bases and J by 5 bases; unmatched bases: 4. The CDR3 DNA follows: TGTGCCAGCAGCTTGGGACAGGGTGGAACTGAAGCTTTCTTT. Protein sequence: CASSLGQGGTEAFF.